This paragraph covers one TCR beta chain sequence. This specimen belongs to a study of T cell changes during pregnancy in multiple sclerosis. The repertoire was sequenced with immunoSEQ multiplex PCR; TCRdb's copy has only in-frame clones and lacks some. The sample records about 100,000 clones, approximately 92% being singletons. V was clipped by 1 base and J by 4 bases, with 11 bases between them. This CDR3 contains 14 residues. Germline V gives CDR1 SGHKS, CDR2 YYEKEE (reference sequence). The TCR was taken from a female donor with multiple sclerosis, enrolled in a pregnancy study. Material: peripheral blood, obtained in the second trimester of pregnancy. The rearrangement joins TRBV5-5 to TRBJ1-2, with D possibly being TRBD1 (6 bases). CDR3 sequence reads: CASSLYEDSYGYTF. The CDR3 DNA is TGTGCCAGCAGCTTGTATGAGGACAGCTATGGCTACACCTTC. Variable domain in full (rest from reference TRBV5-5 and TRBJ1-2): DAGVTQSPTHLIKTRGQQVTLRCSPISGHKSVSWYQQVLGQGPQFIFQYYEKEERGRGNFPDRFSARQFPNYSSELNVNALLLGDSALYLCASSLYEDSYGYTFGSGTRLTVV.